This is a list of T cell receptor beta chains from one sample in a study of T cell responses to AZD1222 COVID-19 vaccine. Data came from immunoSEQ multiplex PCR; TCRdb stores just in-frame clones and leaves some out. The sample lists roughly 140,000 clones, 85% to 95% occurring once. This sample comprised peripheral blood, obtained after recovery from COVID-19. The receptors derive from an adult who had recovered from COVID-19. Each CDR3 is given without its conserved first and last residue. Clone size is shown for a subset of rows, as once, few, many or a class of expanded clone.

V gene	J gene	clone size	CDR3 protein
TRBV11-2	TRBJ2-2	NA	ASSPQGPGELF
TRBV4-1	TRBJ2-1	NA	ASSQVTSGRNEQF
TRBV11-3	TRBJ2-7	NA	ASSQPQVPSPWTGKYEQY
TRBV27	TRBJ2-7	once	ASSPHSGGEQY
TRBV5-4	TRBJ2-2	NA	ASSPTVYGELF
TRBV6-6	TRBJ2-3	NA	ASSFSGGVGDTQY
TRBV28	TRBJ1-2	NA	ASSLSQGANYGYT
TRBV4-2	TRBJ2-1	NA	ASSPIDRGRSNEQF
TRBV11-3	TRBJ1-1	NA	ASSLGGNTEAF
TRBV6-5	TRBJ1-1	NA	ASKEDRGRTEAF
TRBV10-3	TRBJ2-3	NA	AISGTATTDTQY
TRBV19	TRBJ1-5	NA	ASSILAQGGEAQPQH
TRBV3-1/TRBV3-2	TRBJ2-7	NA	ASSQRLAGVYEQY
TRBV18	TRBJ2-1	NA	ASSPGLAGVGYNEQF
TRBV27	TRBJ1-2	NA	ASSSRDGGYT
TRBV2	TRBJ2-5	NA	ASSERLAGDGETQY
TRBV5-6	TRBJ2-7	once	ASYRDRVHEQY
TRBV28	TRBJ2-7	NA	ASSFRGRGPPGYEQY
TRBV4-2	TRBJ2-4	NA	ASSQDQGHQY
TRBV6-5	TRBJ2-7	once	ASSYDIGEQY